These 21 T cell receptor beta chains share one sample of origin, sequenced in a study of blood T cell repertoires in COVID-19. Here immunoSEQ multiplex PCR was the method, and the copy in TCRdb shows in-frame clones only, minus some. The table has a few hundred thousand clones, 85% to 90% seen once. The sample comprised PBMCs or T cells enriched from blood (not recorded which). All receptors come from a woman aged 18-29 years who had recovered from COVID-19.

For this clone: At one boundary the junction diverges from the germline segment, which might be a read error. In nucleotides, the CDR3 is TGTGCCAGCAGTTCCACTAACGACCGGGACAACGCAAGGAGATTT. It yields the protein CASSSTNDRDNARRF. The chain uses TRBV6-5 and TRBJ1-1; D is possibly TRBD1 (6 bases). CDR3 size: 15 residues. Germline lookup yields CDR1 MNHEY and CDR2 SVGAGI.

The chain couples TRBV28 to TRBJ2-3; 7 nucleotides agree with TRBD2. Per the germline V gene, CDR1 is MDHEN and CDR2 is SYDVKM. This CDR3 contains 14 residues. After removal of 7 bases from V and 1 base from J, the junction contained 5 bases not matched to a gene. The CDR3 coding sequence is TGTGCCAGCATCCTAACTAGCGGCACAGATACGCAGTATTTT. This translates into CASILTSGTDTQYF. The variable domain in full, with the rest retrieved from reference TRBV28 and TRBJ2-3, is DVKVTQSSRYLVKRTGEKVFLECVQDMDHENMFWYRQDPGLGLRLIYFSYDVKMKEKGDIPEGYSVSREKKERFSLILESASTNQTSMYLCASILTSGTDTQYFGPGTRLTVL.

This clone was seen once. V is TRBV9 and J is TRBJ2-1, with 13 bases that match TRBD2. Trimming took 4 bases from V and 10 from J; bases not matched to a gene: 8. The CDR3 totals 15 residues. Germline V lookup: CDR1 SGDLS, CDR2 YYNGEE. CDR3 in amino acids: CASSLRTSGGNEQFF. CDR3 in DNA: TGTGCCAGCAGCCTTCGGACTAGCGGGGGTAACGAGCAGTTCTTC. The variable domain in full, with the rest retrieved from reference TRBV9 and TRBJ2-1, is DSGVTQTPKHLITATGQRVTLRCSPRSGDLSVYWYQQSLDQGLQFLIQYYNGEERAKGNILERFSAQQFPDLHSELNLSSLELGDSALYFCASSLRTSGGNEQFFGPGTRLTVL.

V usage is TRBV4-1 and J usage is TRBJ1-1; D is perhaps TRBD1 (5 bases). V lost 1 base to trimming and J lost 4 bases, with 16 bases between them. The CDR3 covers 16 residues. The germline gives CDR1 MGHRA, CDR2 YSYEKL. This CDR3 is CASSQVFPGQGTEAFF. CDR3 nucleotide sequence: TGCGCCAGCAGCCAAGTCTTTCCCGGCCAGGGCACTGAAGCTTTCTTT.

The chain couples TRBV5-1 to TRBJ2-1, with 7 bases lining up with TRBD1. Germline assignment: CDR1 SGHRS and CDR2 YFSETQ. This CDR3 is 15 amino acids long. The V and J ends lost 0 bases and 1 base, in that order; junction bases with no gene match: 1. CDR3 region: CASSLEGQSYNEQFF. CDR3 nucleotides: TGCGCCAGCAGCTTGGAGGGACAGTCCTACAATGAGCAGTTCTTC.

This chain joins TRBV11-2 and TRBJ1-1; D uncertain. V was trimmed by 5 bases and J by 1 base, leaving 14 bases between them. The CDR3 covers 15 residues. Germline-derived CDR1 and CDR2 are SGHAT and FQNNGV. CDR3 in DNA: TGTGCCAGCAGCCCACGGACGGGATGGAACACTGAAGCTTTCTTT. This codes for CASSPRTGWNTEAFF.

The V call is TRBV6-5, the J call TRBJ2-1, with 7 nucleotides matching TRBD1. The CDR3 extends over 14 amino acids. Per germline, CDR1 MNHEY and CDR2 SVGAGI. Losses at the gene ends were 5 bases for V and 3 bases for J; bases not matched to a gene: 4. The chain's CDR3 is CASSPGQDYNEQFF. CDR3 coding DNA: TGTGCCAGCAGTCCCGGACAGGACTACAATGAGCAGTTCTTC.

CDR3 nucleotides: TGCGCCAGCACCAAATCGGGGCCAGGGGGAACTAATGAAAAACTGTTTTTT. It translates to CASTKSGPGGTNEKLFF. The chain links TRBV5-1 to TRBJ1-4; TRBD1 aligns across 7 bases. CDR3 length: 17 amino acids. Germline trimming cut 6 bases from V and 1 base from J; bases unmatched to any gene: 12. Germline CDR1 reads SGHRS; CDR2 reads YFSETQ. Filled out from reference TRBV5-1 and TRBJ1-4, the complete variable domain reads KAGVTQTPRYLIKTRGQQVTLSCSPISGHRSVSWYQQTPGQGLQFLFEYFSETQRNKGNFPGRFSGRQFSNSRSEMNVSTLELGDSALYLCASTKSGPGGTNEKLFFGSGTQLSVL.

The chain uses TRBV30 and TRBJ1-1; 8 bases agree with TRBD1. Germline lookup yields CDR1 GTSNPN and CDR2 SVGIG (reference sequence). The CDR3 has 13 amino acids. Germline trimming cut 3 bases from V and 4 bases from J; bases unmatched to any gene: 4. The CDR3 loop reads CAWSTGGITEAFF. The CDR3 DNA follows: TGTGCCTGGAGCACAGGGGGAATCACTGAAGCTTTCTTT.

V gene TRBV28 combines with J gene TRBJ1-1; D possibly corresponds to TRBD1 (6 bases). Trimming removed 3 bases at V and 11 bases at J, with 19 bases between. The CDR3 has 14 residues. The germline V gene encodes CDR1 MDHEN and CDR2 SYDVKM. The CDR3 loop is CASSFWGPSGEAFF. In DNA, the CDR3 is TGTGCCAGCAGTTTTTGGGGGCCCTCAGGTGAGGCTTTCTTT.

J is TRBJ2-1 and V is TRBV19; D not resolved. Germline V CDR1 and CDR2: LNHDA, SQIVND (reference sequence). This CDR3 comprises 16 residues. V gave up 4 bases and J gave up 0 bases, with 13 bases separating them. CDR3 residues: CASSTPTRLSYNEQFF. The DNA for the CDR3 is TGTGCCAGTAGTACACCTACGCGGCTCTCCTACAATGAGCAGTTCTTC.

The gene calls are TRBV11-3 and TRBJ1-4; D is possibly TRBD1 (5 bases). The CDR3 sequence is 16 residues long. In germline, CDR1 is SGHNT, CDR2 YENEEA. V was clipped by 0 bases and J by 8 bases, with 16 bases between them. The CDR3 sequence: CASSLDPRRVREKLFF. Here the CDR3 DNA reads TGTGCCAGCAGCTTAGATCCCCGCAGGGTAAGGGAAAAACTGTTTTTT. Filled out from reference TRBV11-3 and TRBJ1-4, the complete variable domain reads EAGVVQSPRYKIIEKKQPVAFWCNPISGHNTLYWYLQNLGQGPELLIRYENEEAVDDSQLPKDRFSAERLKGVDSTLKIQPAELGDSAVYLCASSLDPRRVREKLFFGSGTQLSVL.

This sequence joins TRBV7-2 and TRBJ2-5, with D hard to call. There are 14 residues in the CDR3. V lost 5 bases and J 0 bases, leaving 10 bases between the germline ends. CDR1 is SGHTA, CDR2 FQGNSA, per germline. The CDR3: CASSTLEYQETQYF. CDR3 coding DNA: TGTGCCAGCAGCACCTTGGAGTACCAAGAGACCCAGTACTTC.

The chain uses TRBV5-1 and TRBJ1-1; D gene unclear. V shed 0 bases and J shed 4 bases, with 10 bases lying between them. In germline, CDR1 is SGHRS, CDR2 YFSETQ. The CDR3 runs 14 residues. The CDR3 DNA reads TGCGCCAGCAGCTTGGCGGGAGGGAGCACTGAAGCTTTCTTT. It translates to CASSLAGGSTEAFF. The full variable domain, with the rest looked up from reference TRBV5-1 and TRBJ1-1, is KAGVTQTPRYLIKTRGQQVTLSCSPISGHRSVSWYQQTPGQGLQFLFEYFSETQRNKGNFPGRFSGRQFSNSRSEMNVSTLELGDSALYLCASSLAGGSTEAFFGQGTRLTVV.

This rearrangement joins TRBV4-1 to TRBJ1-5; D possibly corresponds to TRBD1 (6 bases). Germline assignment: CDR1 MGHRA and CDR2 YSYEKL. The length of the CDR3 is 18 residues. V dropped 1 base and J dropped 0 bases, with 16 bases sitting between them. The CDR3 region has the DNA TGCGCCAGCAGCCAAGTCACCGGGACACCCCCTAGCAATCAGCCCCAGCATTTT. Its translation is CASSQVTGTPPSNQPQHF.

The chain combines TRBV9 with TRBJ2-7, with 7 bases aligning to TRBD2. With 3 bases clipped from V and 1 base from J, the junction kept 4 bases outside the gene matches. The CDR3 runs to 14 residues. From germline, CDR1 is SGDLS and CDR2 YYNGEE. The CDR3 protein is CASSGGLPSYEQYF. The CDR3 DNA is TGTGCCAGCAGCGGGGGACTACCATCCTACGAGCAGTACTTC.

The chain combines TRBV6-6 with TRBJ1-4; 7 positions match TRBD1. There are 14 residues in the CDR3. Trimming at V came to 5 bases and at J to 9 bases, leaving 9 bases not matched to a gene. Per the germline V gene, CDR1 is MNHNY and CDR2 is SVGAGI (reference sequence). The CDR3 nucleotides are TGTGCCAGCAGTCAAGGGGGCGCCGGCAAAAAACTGTTTTTT. This sequence encodes CASSQGGAGKKLFF.

V gene TRBV30 combines with J gene TRBJ2-5, with a tentative D call TRBD2 (6 bases). The CDR3 extends over 13 amino acids. V shed 2 bases and J shed 4 bases, with 11 bases lying between them. Germline V gives CDR1 GTSNPN, CDR2 SVGIG (reference sequence). The DNA for the CDR3 is TGTGCCTGGAGTAAGGGCGGGATAGAGACCCAGTACTTC. The encoded protein is CAWSKGGIETQYF.

The rearrangement joins TRBV24-1 to TRBJ2-2; TRBD2 aligns across 8 bases. CDR3 length equals 18 residues. Germline trimming cut 5 bases from V and 0 bases from J; bases unmatched to any gene: 10. CDR1 and CDR2 from the germline V gene are KGHDR and SFDVKD. CDR3 nucleotide sequence: TGTGCCACCAGTGCTTCCCGAGGTAGCGGGACGAACACCGGGGAGCTGTTTTTT. Encoded protein: CATSASRGSGTNTGELFF.

The chain carries TRBV27 and TRBJ1-6; 11 bases map to TRBD1. Trimming removed 6 bases from V and 3 bases from J; junction bases left unmatched: 7. This CDR3 is 17 amino acids long. Germline assignment: CDR1 MNHEY and CDR2 SMNVEV (reference sequence). The DNA of the CDR3 is TGTGCCAGCAGACAGGACAGGGGGCGCTTCTATAATTCACCCCTCCACTTT. It encodes CASRQDRGRFYNSPLHF.

V and J are TRBV11-2 and TRBJ1-6, with a weak D call TRBD1 (6 bases). From germline, CDR1 is SGHAT and CDR2 FQNNGV. Trimming removed 5 bases from V and 7 bases from J, with 15 bases in between. The CDR3 consists of 15 residues. The CDR3 sequence: CASSHNRVRNSPLHF. CDR3 sequence (DNA): TGTGCCAGCAGCCATAACAGGGTTCGGAATTCACCCCTCCACTTT.